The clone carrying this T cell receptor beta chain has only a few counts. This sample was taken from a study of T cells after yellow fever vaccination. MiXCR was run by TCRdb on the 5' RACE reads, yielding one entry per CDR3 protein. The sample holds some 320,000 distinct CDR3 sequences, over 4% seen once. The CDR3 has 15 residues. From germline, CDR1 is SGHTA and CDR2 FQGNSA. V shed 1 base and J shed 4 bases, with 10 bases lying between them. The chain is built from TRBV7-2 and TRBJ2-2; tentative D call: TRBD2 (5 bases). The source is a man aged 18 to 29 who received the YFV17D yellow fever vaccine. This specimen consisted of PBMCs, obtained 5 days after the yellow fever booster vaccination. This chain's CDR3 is CASSLVVGSTGELFF. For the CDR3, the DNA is TGTGCCAGCAGCTTAGTTGTGGGGAGCACCGGGGAGCTGTTTTTT.